This T cell receptor (beta chain) was observed in a study of graft-versus-host responses after intestinal transplantation. Study information: Recipients received multivisceral, liver-intestinal, or isolated intestinal transplants. Overall study results and limits: Recipient bone marrow held GvH clones, some seen earlier in ileum or blood. Allograft clonal ratios (graft-versus-host to host-versus-graft) were high in patients who had graft-donor T cell macrochimerism.

As concerns this clone: Its antigen remains unidentified.

The germline CDR1 and CDR2 sequences are SGHTA and FQGNSA. J gave up 0 bases and V 1 base, and 3 bases lay outside the gene matches. The CDR3 is 16 residues long. Clones were sequenced by immunoSEQ multiplex PCR, and TCRdb holds only the in-frame ones, with some missing. The sample holds about 36,000 clones, approximately 94% seen once. The TCR comes from a human donor who was the organ donor for an intestinal transplant. The rearrangement uses TRBV7-2 and TRBJ1-5, with 7 bases that match TRBD1. The material was unstimulated CD4+ T cells sorted from spleen or lymph node cells, obtained before transplant. The CDR3 loop is CASSLESGGSNQPQHF. The CDR3 DNA reads as TGTGCCAGCAGCTTAGAGTCAGGGGGTAGCAATCAGCCCCAGCATTTT.